One and the same sample provided the 5 T cell receptor beta chains below, sequenced in a study of cytomegalovirus exposure and HLA in healthy donors. It was with 60 Vbeta and 13 Jbeta primers that the PCR ran. Measured with immunoSEQ multiplex PCR; TCRdb has only the in-frame clones, and not every one. The sample shows under 200,000 clones, about four fifths of them seen only once. The sequenced material came from PBMCs. The receptors stem from a woman in her fifties or sixties in good health and CMV-seropositive.

A word on this clone: The sample carries other DNA sequences with the same CDR3. The genes are TRBV9 and TRBJ2-2; D gene unclear. CDR1 and CDR2 from the germline V gene are SGDLS and YYNGEE. Trimming stripped 2 bases from V and 6 bases from J, with 11 bases between. The CDR3 loop spans 14 amino acids. The CDR3 sequence is CASSVRGGAGELFF. For the CDR3, the DNA is TGTGCCAGCAGCGTTAGAGGTGGCGCCGGGGAGCTGTTTTTT.

The V gene is TRBV19, the J gene TRBJ1-1; D unclear. The CDR3 is 13 residues long. V shed 7 bases and J shed 1 base, with 10 bases lying between them. Germline values: CDR1 LNHDA, CDR2 SQIVND (reference sequence). Here the CDR3 reads CASKFQENTEAFF. DNA of the CDR3: TGTGCCAGTAAATTCCAGGAGAACACTGAAGCTTTCTTT.

The chain is built from TRBV4-2 and TRBJ1-1; D not certain. The CDR3 loop spans 18 amino acids. Germline V lookup: CDR1 LGHNA, CDR2 YNFKEQ. V dropped 0 bases and J dropped 1 base, with 18 bases sitting between them. The CDR3 DNA sequence: TGTGCCAGCAGCCAAGATCCCCCCTCGCGCGCGTGGAACACTGAAGCTTTCTTT. This encodes CASSQDPPSRAWNTEAFF.

The rearrangement links TRBV5-5 to TRBJ1-4, with D unresolved. The CDR3 extends over 14 amino acids. CDR1 and CDR2 from the germline V gene are SGHKS and YYEKEE (reference sequence). V lost 0 bases and J 3 bases, leaving 6 bases between the germline ends. The CDR3 sequence is CASSLEQSNEKLFF. Here the CDR3 DNA reads TGTGCCAGCAGCTTGGAACAGTCTAATGAAAAACTGTTTTTT.

The chain couples TRBV9 to TRBJ2-7; 11 nucleotides line up with TRBD2. In germline, CDR1 is SGDLS, CDR2 YYNGEE. After removal of 0 bases from V and 2 bases from J, the junction contained 4 bases not matched to a gene. This CDR3 has 16 amino acids. CDR3 nucleotide sequence: TGTGCCAGCAGCGTAGGAGGGACTAGCGGCGCCTACGAGCAGTACTTC. Translating it yields CASSVGGTSGAYEQYF.